This TCR beta chain was profiled in a study of human T cells and chemical hapten exposure. Trimming removed 1 base at V and 6 bases at J, with 6 bases between. The V gene's germline CDR1 is SGHNT and CDR2 YENEEA. The CDR3 totals 13 residues. Study conclusions and caveats: DPC sensitization left the count of TCRs above 1 in 1000 unchanged.

In the case of this clonotype: Its antigen is undetermined.

Time point noted: patch test 2, 6 weeks after DPC sensitization. This sample's treatment: therapeutic diphenylcyclopropenone sensitization with weekly scalp DPC. Total RNA was isolated from whole blood that had not been fractionated. Authors' data handling: TCR counts had a median of about 99,000 per sample and spanned roughly 20,000 to 750,000. TCRdb passed the RACE reads through MiXCR, listing each CDR3 protein once. The V and J calls reflect TCRdb's pipeline rather than the authors' work. The sample has about 84,000 distinct CDR3 sequences, about 10% seen once. V is TRBV11-3 and J is TRBJ2-2; no definite D call. This receptor was obtained from a woman in her 50s with alopecia areata. Some clones in this sample may be carry-over from other donors' samples. Specimen: whole blood, collected in connection with sensitization to the hapten diphenylcyclopropenone (DPC). In DNA, the CDR3 is TGTGCCAGCAGCTTAGGACCCCCCGGGGAGCTGTTTTTT. Its protein is CASSLGPPGELFF. Full variable domain (missing parts from reference TRBV11-3 and TRBJ2-2): EAGVVQSPRYKIIEKKQPVAFWCNPISGHNTLYWYLQNLGQGPELLIRYENEEAVDDSQLPKDRFSAERLKGVDSTLKIQPAELGDSAVYLCASSLGPPGELFFGEGSRLTVL.